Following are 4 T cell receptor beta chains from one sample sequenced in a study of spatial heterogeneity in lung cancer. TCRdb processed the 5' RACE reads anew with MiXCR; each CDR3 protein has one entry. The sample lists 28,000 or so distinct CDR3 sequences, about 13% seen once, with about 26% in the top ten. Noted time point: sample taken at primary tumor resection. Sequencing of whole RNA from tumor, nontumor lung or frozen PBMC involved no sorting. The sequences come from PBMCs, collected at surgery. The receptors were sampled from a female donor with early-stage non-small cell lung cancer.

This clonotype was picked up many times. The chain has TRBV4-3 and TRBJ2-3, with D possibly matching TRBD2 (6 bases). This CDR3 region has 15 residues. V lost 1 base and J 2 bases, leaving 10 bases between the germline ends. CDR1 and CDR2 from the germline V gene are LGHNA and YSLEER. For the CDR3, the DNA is TGCGCCAGCAGCCAAGTGGCGGGGATCACAGATACGCAGTATTTT. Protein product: CASSQVAGITDTQYF.

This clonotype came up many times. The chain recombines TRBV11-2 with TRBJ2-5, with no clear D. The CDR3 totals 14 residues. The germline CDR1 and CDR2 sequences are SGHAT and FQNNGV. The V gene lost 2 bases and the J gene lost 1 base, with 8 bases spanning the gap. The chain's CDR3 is CASSLFGSQETQYF. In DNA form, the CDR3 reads TGTGCCAGCAGCTTATTCGGCAGCCAAGAGACCCAGTACTTC.

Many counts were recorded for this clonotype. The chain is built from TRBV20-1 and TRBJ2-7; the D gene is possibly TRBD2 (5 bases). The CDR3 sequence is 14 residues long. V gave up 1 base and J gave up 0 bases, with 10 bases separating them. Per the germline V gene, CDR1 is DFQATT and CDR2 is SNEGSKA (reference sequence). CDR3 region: CSARVLGSSYEQYF. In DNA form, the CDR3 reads TGCAGTGCTAGAGTCTTAGGGAGCTCCTACGAGCAGTACTTC.

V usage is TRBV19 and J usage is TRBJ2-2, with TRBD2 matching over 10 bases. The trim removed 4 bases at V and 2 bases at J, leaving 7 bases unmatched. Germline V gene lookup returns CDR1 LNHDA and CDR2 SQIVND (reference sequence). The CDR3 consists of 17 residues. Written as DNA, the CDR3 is TGTGCCAGTAGTAGAGACCTAGCGGGAGAAAACACCGGGGAGCTGTTTTTT. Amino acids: CASSRDLAGENTGELFF.